The clone carrying this T cell receptor (beta chain) was observed a few times. The method was immunoSEQ multiplex PCR; TCRdb's version includes in-frame clones alone and lacks a portion of them. The table has approximately 160,000 clones, roughly 84% seen once. This study enrolled people aged roughly 18 to 90 from around 26 US geographic areas. Cohorts were determined from participant-reported clinical history. These data originate in a study of blood T cell repertoires in COVID-19. Between the trimmed V and J ends, which lost 2 bases and 7 bases, there was a span of 5 bases. This CDR3 is 11 amino acids long. Germline values: CDR1 LGHDT, CDR2 YNNKEL (reference sequence).

V is TRBV3-1 (or the pseudogene TRBV3-2) and J is TRBJ1-2; D ambiguous. This sequence was found in a woman aged 50 to 60 who had recovered from COVID-19. The sample consisted of PBMCs or T cells enriched from blood (not recorded which). CDR3 nucleotide sequence: TGTGCCAGCAGCCAATCGGGTGGCTACACCTTC. Its protein is CASSQSGGYTF.